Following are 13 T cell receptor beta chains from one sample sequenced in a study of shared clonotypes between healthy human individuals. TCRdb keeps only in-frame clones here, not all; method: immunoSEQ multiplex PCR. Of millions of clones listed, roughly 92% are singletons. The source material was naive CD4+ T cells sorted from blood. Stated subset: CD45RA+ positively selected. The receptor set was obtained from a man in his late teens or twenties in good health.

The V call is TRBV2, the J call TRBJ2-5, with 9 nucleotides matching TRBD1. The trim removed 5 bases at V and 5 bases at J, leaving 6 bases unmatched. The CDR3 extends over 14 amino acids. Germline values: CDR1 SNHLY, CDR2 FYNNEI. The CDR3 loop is CASSLTGGRETQYF. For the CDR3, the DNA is TGTGCCAGCAGTCTGACAGGGGGACGGGAGACCCAGTACTTC.

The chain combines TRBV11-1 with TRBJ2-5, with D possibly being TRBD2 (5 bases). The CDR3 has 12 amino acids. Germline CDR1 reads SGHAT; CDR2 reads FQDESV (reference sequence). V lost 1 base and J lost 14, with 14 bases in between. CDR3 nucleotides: TGTGCCAGCAGCTTAGTACCCCCCGGACTCTACTTC. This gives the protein CASSLVPPGLYF.

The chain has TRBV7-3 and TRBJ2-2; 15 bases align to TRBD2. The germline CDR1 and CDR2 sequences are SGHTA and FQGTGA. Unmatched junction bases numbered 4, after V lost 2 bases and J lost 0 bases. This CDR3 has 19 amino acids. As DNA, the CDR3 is TGTGCCAGCAGCTTAGAGGGACTAGCGGGGGGTCCGAACACCGGGGAGCTGTTTTTT. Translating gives CASSLEGLAGGPNTGELFF. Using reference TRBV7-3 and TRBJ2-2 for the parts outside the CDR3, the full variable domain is GAGVSQTPSNKVTEKGKYVELRCDPISGHTALYWYRQSLGQGPEFLIYFQGTGAADDSGLPNDRFFAVRPEGSVSTLKIQRTERGDSAVYLCASSLEGLAGGPNTGELFFGEGSRLTVL.

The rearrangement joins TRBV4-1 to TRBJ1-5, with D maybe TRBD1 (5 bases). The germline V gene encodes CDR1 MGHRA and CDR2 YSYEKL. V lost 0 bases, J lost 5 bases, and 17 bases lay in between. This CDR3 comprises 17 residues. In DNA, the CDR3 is TGCGCCAGCAGCCAAGAAGGGATCGGGGGGTCTGATCAGCCCCAGCATTTT. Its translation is CASSQEGIGGSDQPQHF.

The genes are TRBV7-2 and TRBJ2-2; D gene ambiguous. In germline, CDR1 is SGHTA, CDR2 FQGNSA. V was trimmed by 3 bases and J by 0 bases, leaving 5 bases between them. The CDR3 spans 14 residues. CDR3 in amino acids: CASSLSSNTGELFF. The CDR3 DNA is TGTGCCAGCAGCTTGTCATCGAACACCGGGGAGCTGTTTTTT.

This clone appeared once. This chain's CDR3 is CASSWRRGKADTQYF. The CDR3 nucleotides read TGTGCCAGTAGTTGGCGGCGGGGGAAGGCAGATACGCAGTATTTT. This chain uses TRBV19 with TRBJ2-3, with 7 bases aligning to TRBD2. CDR3 length: 15 amino acids. With V trimmed by 5 bases and J by 4 bases, 9 bases remained unmatched. The germline CDR1 and CDR2 sequences are LNHDA and SQIVND (reference sequence).

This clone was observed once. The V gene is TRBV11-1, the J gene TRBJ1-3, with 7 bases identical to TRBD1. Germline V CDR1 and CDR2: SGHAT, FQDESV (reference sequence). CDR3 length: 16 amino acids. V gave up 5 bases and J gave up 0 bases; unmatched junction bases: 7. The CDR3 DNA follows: TGTGCCAGCAGCGTGGGACAGACGATCTCTGGAAACACCATATATTTT. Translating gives CASSVGQTISGNTIYF.

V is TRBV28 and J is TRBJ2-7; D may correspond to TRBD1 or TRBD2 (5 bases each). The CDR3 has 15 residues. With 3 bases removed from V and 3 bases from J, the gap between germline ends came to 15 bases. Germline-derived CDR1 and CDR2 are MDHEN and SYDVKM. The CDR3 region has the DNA TGTGCCAGCAGTTTCCGAGGGCAGGGAAACTACGAGCAGTACTTC. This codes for CASSFRGQGNYEQYF.

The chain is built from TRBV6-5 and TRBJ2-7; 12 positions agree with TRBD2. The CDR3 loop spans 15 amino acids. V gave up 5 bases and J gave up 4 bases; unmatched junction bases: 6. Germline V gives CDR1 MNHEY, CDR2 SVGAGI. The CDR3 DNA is TGTGCCAGCAGTCGACCCGGACTAGCGGGATACGAGCAGTACTTC. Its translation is CASSRPGLAGYEQYF.

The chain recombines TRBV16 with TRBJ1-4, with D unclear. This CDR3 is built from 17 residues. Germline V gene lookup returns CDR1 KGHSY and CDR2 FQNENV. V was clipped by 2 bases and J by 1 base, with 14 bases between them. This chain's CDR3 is CASSQVGRGQTNEKLFF. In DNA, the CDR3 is TGTGCCAGCAGCCAAGTTGGAAGAGGGCAAACTAATGAAAAACTGTTTTTT.

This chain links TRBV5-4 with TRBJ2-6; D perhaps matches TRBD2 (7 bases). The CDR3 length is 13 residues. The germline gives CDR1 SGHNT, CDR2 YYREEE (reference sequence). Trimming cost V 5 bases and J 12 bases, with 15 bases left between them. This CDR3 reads CASSIRGASVLTF. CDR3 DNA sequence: TGTGCCAGCAGTATTCGGGGGGCGTCCGTCCTGACTTTC.

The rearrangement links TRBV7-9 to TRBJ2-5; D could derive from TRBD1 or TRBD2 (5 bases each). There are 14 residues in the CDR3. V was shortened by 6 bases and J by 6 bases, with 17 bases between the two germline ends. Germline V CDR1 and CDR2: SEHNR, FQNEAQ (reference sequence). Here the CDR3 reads CASSQMGVKKTQYF. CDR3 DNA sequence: TGTGCCAGCAGTCAAATGGGGGTCAAGAAGACCCAGTACTTC.

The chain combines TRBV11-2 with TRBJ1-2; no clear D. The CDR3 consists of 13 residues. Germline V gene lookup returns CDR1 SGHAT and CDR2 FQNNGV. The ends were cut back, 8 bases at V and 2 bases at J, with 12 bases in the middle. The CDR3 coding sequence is TGTGCCAGCGGCATAGGAACCAACTATGGCTACACCTTC. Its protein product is CASGIGTNYGYTF.